This TCR beta chain was obtained from a study of radiotherapy plus CTLA-4 blockade in lung cancer. Overall study findings and caveats: Early clonal dynamics of blood T cells, together with interferon-beta, were reported as the best response predictor. There was expansion of tumor-derived TCR clones in blood after radiotherapy plus ipilimumab.

Patients had chemo-refractory metastatic non-small-cell lung cancer and received focal radiation plus CTLA-4 blockade that used ipilimumab. For this clone: The antigen is unknown.

The method was immunoSEQ multiplex PCR; TCRdb's version includes in-frame clones alone and lacks a portion of them. The table has tens of thousands of clones, about 76% seen once. CDR1 is MDHEN, CDR2 SYDVKM, per germline. The CDR3 is 13 amino acids. V was cut by 8 bases and J by 3 bases, with 10 bases left in between. The TCR originated in a human donor with non-small cell lung cancer that progressed on radiotherapy plus ipilimumab. The genes are TRBV28 and TRBJ2-2; D gene uncertain. The source was peripheral blood, collected from a patient treated with radiotherapy plus ipilimumab. The CDR3 loop reads CASAYSHTGELFF. CDR3 DNA: TGTGCCAGCGCCTATTCCCACACCGGGGAGCTGTTTTTT.